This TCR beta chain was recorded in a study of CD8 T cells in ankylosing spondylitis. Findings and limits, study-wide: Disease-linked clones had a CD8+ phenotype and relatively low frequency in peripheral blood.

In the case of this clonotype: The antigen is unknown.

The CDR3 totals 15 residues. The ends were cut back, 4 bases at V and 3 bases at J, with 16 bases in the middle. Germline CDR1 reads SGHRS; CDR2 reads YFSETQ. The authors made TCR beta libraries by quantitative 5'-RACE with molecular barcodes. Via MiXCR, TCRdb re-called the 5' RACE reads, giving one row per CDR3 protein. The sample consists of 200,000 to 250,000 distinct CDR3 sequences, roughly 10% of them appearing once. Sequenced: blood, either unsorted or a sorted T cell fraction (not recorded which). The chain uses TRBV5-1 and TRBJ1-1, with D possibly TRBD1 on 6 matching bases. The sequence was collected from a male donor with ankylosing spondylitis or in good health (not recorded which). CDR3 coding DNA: TGCGCCAGCAGCCCTCAAAGGGGGGGTGACACTGAAGCTTTCTTT. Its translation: CASSPQRGGDTEAFF.